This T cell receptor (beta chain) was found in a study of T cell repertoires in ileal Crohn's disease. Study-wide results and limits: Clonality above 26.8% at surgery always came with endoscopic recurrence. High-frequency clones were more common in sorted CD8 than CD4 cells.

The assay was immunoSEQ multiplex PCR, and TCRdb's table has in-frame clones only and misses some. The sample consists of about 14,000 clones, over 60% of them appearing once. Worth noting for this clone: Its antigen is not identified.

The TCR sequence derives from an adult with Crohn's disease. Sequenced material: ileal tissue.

The CDR3 nucleotides are TGTGCTAGTGGCCTCGGGACAGGGGAAGAGCAGTACTTC. Its protein is CASGLGTGEEQYF. The chain uses TRBV12-5 and TRBJ2-7; 10 bases match TRBD1. The CDR3 runs to 13 residues. V was clipped by 6 bases and J by 7 bases; unmatched bases: 6. Germline V CDR1 and CDR2: LGHNT, FRNRAP.